This T cell receptor beta chain is drawn from a study of a mutant IDH1 vaccine in newly diagnosed glioma. Whole-study context: Sex distribution of treated patients was roughly 62% male and roughly 40% female; mean age was about 40 years.

As to time point: week 35, safety follow-up. Every single dose of the vaccine, 300 ug of mutant IDH1 20-mer peptide, came with topical imiquimod. Here immunoSEQ multiplex PCR was the method, and the copy in TCRdb shows in-frame clones only, minus some. The sample shows some 57,000 clones, around four fifths of them seen only once. As concerns this clone: The antigen is undetermined.

The sample here was PBMCs, taken from a glioma patient whose treatment included an IDH1 peptide vaccine. This receptor was obtained from a woman aged 18-29 years with glioma.

The CDR3 loop is CSVGAGGTEAFF. CDR3 coding DNA: TGCAGCGTTGGAGCAGGGGGGACTGAAGCTTTCTTT. The chain combines TRBV29-1 with TRBJ1-1, with 7 bases aligning to TRBD1. The junction had 4 bases not matched to a gene; V was cut back by 4 bases and J by 5 bases. CDR3 length: 12 amino acids. Germline CDR1 is SQVTM and CDR2 is ANQGSEA. The whole variable domain, remainder taken from reference TRBV29-1 and TRBJ1-1, is SAVISQKPSRDICQRGTSLTIQCQVDSQVTMMFWYRQQPGQSLTLIATANQGSEATYESGFVIDKFPISRPNLTFSTLTVSNMSPEDSSIYLCSVGAGGTEAFFGQGTRLTVV.